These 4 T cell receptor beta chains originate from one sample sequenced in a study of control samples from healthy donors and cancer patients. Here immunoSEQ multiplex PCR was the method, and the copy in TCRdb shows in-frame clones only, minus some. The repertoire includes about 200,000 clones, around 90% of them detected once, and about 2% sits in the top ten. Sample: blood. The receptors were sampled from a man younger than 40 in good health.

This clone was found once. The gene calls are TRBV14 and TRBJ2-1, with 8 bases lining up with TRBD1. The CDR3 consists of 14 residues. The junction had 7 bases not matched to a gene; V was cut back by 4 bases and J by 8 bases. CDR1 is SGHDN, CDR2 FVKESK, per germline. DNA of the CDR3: TGTGCCAGCAGCCCCTGGACAGGGTTGGATGAGCAGTTCTTC. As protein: CASSPWTGLDEQFF.

CDR3 sequence (DNA): TGTGCCAGCAGTCGAAAGGCGCAGTCCGGGGCCCAGTACTTC. It is translated as CASSRKAQSGAQYF. This chain connects TRBV6-5 to TRBJ2-5; maybe TRBD2 (5 bases). Trimming took 5 bases from V and 9 from J, leaving 19 bases between them. Germline V lookup: CDR1 MNHEY, CDR2 SVGAGI. The CDR3 runs to 14 residues.

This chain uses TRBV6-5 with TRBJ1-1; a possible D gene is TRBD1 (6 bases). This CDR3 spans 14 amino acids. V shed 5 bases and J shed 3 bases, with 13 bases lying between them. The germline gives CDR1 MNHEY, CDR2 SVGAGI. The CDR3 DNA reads TGTGCCAGCAGTACAGGGAGGGGGTACACTGAAGCTTTCTTT. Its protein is CASSTGRGYTEAFF.

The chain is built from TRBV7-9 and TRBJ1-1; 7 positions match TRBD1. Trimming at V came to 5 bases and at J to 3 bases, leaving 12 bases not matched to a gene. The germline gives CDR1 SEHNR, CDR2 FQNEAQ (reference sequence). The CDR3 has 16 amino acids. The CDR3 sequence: CASSPRTGLGDTEAFF. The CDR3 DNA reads TGTGCCAGCAGCCCGAGGACAGGATTAGGTGACACTGAAGCTTTCTTT.